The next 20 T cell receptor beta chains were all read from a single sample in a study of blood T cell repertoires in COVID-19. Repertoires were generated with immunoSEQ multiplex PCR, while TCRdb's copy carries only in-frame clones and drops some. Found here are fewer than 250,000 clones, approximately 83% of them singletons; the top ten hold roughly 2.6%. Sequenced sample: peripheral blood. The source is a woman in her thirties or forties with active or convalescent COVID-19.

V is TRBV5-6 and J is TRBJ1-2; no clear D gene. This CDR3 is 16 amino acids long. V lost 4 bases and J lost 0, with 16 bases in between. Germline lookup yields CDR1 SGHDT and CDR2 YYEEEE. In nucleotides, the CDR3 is TGTGCCAGCAGCCGTAACGGCGTAACTACTAACTATGGCTACACCTTC. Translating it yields CASSRNGVTTNYGYTF.

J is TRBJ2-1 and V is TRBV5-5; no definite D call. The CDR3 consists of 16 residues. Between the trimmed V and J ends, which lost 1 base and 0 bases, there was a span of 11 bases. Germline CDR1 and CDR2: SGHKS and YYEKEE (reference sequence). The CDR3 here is CASSLQSDPSYNEQFF. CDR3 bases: TGTGCCAGCAGCTTGCAAAGCGATCCCTCCTACAATGAGCAGTTCTTC. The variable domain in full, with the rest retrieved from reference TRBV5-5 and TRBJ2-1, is DAGVTQSPTHLIKTRGQQVTLRCSPISGHKSVSWYQQVLGQGPQFIFQYYEKEERGRGNFPDRFSARQFPNYSSELNVNALLLGDSALYLCASSLQSDPSYNEQFFGPGTRLTVL.

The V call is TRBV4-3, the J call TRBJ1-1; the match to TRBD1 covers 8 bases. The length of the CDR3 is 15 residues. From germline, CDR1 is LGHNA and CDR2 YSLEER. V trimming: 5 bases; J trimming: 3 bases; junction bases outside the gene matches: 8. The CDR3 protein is CASSYNRGSDTEAFF. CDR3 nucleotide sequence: TGCGCCAGCAGCTACAACAGGGGGTCGGACACTGAAGCTTTCTTT.

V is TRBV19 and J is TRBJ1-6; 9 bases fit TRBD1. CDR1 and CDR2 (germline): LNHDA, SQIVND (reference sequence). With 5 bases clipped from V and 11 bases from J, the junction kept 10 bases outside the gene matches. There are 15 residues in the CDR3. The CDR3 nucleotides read TGTGCCAGTAGTCTATTCCCGGGACAGGGTACACCCCTCCACTTT. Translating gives CASSLFPGQGTPLHF.

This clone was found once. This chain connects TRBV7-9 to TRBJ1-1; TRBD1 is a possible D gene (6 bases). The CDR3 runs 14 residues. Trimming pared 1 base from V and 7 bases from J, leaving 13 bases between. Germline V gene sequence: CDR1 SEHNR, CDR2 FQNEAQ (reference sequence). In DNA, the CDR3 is TGTGCCAGCAGCTTAGGCGCAGGGGCTGATGAAGCTTTCTTT. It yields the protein CASSLGAGADEAFF. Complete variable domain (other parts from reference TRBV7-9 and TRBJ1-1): DTGVSQNPRHKITKRGQNVTFRCDPISEHNRLYWYRQTLGQGPEFLTYFQNEAQLEKSRLLSDRFSAERPKGSFSTLEIQRTEQGDSAMYLCASSLGAGADEAFFGQGTRLTVV.

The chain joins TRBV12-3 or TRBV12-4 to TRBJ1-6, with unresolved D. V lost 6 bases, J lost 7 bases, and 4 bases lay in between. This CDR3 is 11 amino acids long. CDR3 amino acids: CASSENSPLHF. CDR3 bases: TGTGCCAGCAGCGAGAATTCACCCCTCCACTTT.

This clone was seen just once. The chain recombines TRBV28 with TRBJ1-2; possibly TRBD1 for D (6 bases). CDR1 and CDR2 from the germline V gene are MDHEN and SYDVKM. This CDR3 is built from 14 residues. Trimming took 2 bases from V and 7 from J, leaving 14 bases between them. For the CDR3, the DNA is TGTGCCAGCAGTTTAGCCGGGACACCGTTTGGCTACACCTTC. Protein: CASSLAGTPFGYTF.

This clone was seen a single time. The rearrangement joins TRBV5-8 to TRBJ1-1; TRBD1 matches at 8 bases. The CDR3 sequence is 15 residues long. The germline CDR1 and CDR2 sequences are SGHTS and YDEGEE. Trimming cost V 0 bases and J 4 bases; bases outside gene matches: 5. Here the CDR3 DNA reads TGTGCCAGCAGCTTGGACAGGGGGTGGTTCACTGAAGCTTTCTTT. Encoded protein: CASSLDRGWFTEAFF.

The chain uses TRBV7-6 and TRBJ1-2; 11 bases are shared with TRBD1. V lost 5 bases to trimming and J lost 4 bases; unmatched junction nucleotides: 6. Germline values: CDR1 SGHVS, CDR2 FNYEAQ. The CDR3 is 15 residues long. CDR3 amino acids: CASSPGQGVLYGYTF. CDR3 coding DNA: TGTGCCAGCAGCCCGGGACAGGGGGTGCTCTATGGCTACACCTTC.

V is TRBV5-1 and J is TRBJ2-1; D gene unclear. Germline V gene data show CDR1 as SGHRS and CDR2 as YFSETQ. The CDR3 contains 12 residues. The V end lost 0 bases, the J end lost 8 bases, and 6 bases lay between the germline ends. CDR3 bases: TGCGCCAGCAGCTTGGCGGGTTATGAGCAGTTCTTC. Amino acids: CASSLAGYEQFF.

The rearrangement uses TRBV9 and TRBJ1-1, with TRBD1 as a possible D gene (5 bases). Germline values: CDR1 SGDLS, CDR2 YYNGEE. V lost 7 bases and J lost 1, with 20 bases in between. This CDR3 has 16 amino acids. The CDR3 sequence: CASGLGGVGSNTEAFF. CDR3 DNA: TGTGCCAGCGGACTAGGAGGGGTTGGGTCGAACACTGAAGCTTTCTTT.

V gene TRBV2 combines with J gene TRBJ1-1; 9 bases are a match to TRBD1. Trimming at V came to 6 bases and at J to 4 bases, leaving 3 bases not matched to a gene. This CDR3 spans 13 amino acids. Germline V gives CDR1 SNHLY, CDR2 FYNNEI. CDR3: CASSGDRATEAFF. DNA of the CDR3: TGTGCCAGCAGCGGGGACAGGGCCACTGAAGCTTTCTTT. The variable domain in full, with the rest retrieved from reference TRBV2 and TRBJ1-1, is EPEVTQTPSHQVTQMGQEVILRCVPISNHLYFYWYRQILGQKVEFLVSFYNNEISEKSEIFDDQFSVERPDGSNFTLKIRSTKLEDSAMYFCASSGDRATEAFFGQGTRLTVV.

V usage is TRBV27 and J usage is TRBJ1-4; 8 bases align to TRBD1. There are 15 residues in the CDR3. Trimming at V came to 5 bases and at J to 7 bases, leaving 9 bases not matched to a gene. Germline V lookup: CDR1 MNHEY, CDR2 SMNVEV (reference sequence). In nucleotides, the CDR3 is TGTGCCAGCAGTCCCCCGGACAGGGTCGGTGAAAAACTGTTTTTT. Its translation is CASSPPDRVGEKLFF.

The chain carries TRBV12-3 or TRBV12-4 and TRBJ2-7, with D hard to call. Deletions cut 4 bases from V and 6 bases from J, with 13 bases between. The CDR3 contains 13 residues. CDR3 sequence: CASSSIRGFEQYF. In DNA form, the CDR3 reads TGTGCCAGCAGTTCGATTCGAGGCTTCGAGCAGTACTTC.

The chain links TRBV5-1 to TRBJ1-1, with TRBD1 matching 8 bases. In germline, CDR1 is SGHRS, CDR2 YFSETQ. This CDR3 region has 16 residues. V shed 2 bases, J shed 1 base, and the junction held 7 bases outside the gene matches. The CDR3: CASSLLRTGTNTEAFF. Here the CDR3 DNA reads TGCGCCAGCAGCTTATTACGGACAGGGACGAACACTGAAGCTTTCTTT.

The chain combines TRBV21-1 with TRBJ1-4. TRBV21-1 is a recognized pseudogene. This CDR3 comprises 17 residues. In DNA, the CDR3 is TGTGCCAGCAGCAAATTCAGGGAGGACACCCCCCGCGGAAAACTGTTTTTT. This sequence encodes CASSKFREDTPRGKLFF.

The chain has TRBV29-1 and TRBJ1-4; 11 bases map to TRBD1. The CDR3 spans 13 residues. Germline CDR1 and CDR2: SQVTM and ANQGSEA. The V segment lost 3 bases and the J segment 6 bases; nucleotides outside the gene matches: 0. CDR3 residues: CSVEGQGDEKLFF. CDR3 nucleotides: TGCAGCGTTGAGGGACAGGGGGATGAAAAACTGTTTTTT.

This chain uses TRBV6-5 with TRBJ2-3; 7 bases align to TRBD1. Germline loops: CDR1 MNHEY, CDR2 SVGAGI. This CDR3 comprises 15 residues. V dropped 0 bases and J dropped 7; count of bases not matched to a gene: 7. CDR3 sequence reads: CASSYSRGGSYTQYF. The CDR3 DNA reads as TGTGCCAGCAGTTACTCGCGAGGGGGCTCCTATACGCAGTATTTT.

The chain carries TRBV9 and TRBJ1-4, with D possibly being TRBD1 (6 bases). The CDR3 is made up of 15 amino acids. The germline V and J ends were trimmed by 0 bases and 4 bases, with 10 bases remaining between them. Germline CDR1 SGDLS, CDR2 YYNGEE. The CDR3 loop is CASSVEGQHNEKLFF. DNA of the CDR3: TGTGCCAGCAGCGTAGAAGGACAGCATAATGAAAAACTGTTTTTT.

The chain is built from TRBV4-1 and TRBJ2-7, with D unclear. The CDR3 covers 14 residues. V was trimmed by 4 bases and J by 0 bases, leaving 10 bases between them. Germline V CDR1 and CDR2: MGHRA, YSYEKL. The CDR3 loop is CASSPSSSSYEQYF. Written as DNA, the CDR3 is TGCGCCAGCAGCCCTTCCTCTTCCTCCTACGAGCAGTACTTC.